The entry below describes one TCR beta chain. The antigen is undetermined. Trimming removed 6 bases from V and 1 base from J, with 7 bases in between. This CDR3 has 13 amino acids. Germline V lookup: CDR1 MNHEY, CDR2 SMNVEV (reference sequence). This sample was taken from a study of T cell responses to AZD1222 COVID-19 vaccine. The study's findings and limits: Dominant at 160-218 and 743-854, vaccine-associated CD4 TCRs also spanned spike. The study identified only five to seven AZD1222 recipients as seropositive at baseline. Clonal diversity was possibly underestimated; the donors were predominantly white British and more often female. Recipients of two AZD1222 doses showed rising Spike-specific TCR breadth and depth.

TCRdb keeps only in-frame clones here, not all; method: immunoSEQ multiplex PCR. The sample lists some 130,000 clones; about four fifths were seen once. This specimen consisted of peripheral blood, obtained on day 0 of AZD1222 vaccination. This sequence joins TRBV27 and TRBJ1-5; no firm D call. The source of this sequence is an adult in good health. CDR3 sequence reads: CASRHDSNQPQHF. CDR3 bases: TGTGCCAGCAGACATGACAGCAATCAGCCCCAGCATTTT.